This TCR beta chain was sequenced during a study of T cell repertoires in cytomegalovirus infection. Study background: It was the public TCR beta signatures that indicated both CMV infection and matching HLA type.

MiXCR, applied by TCRdb to the reads, yields one record per CDR3 protein. The sample consists of fewer than 900,000 distinct CDR3 sequences, roughly 29% of them appearing once. J lost 7 bases, V lost 5 bases, and 19 bases had no gene match. The CDR3 has 20 residues. Per the germline V gene, CDR1 is SGHVS and CDR2 is FNYEAQ. This clonotype was seen ten or more times. Antigen specificity is unknown. Source: cultured CD8+ T cells from PBMCs, taken from culture after CMV antigen stimulation. The source is a human donor in good health (CMV status not recorded). Some clones in this sample may be carry-over from other donors' samples. This chain uses TRBV7-6 with TRBJ2-1; TRBD2 aligns across 14 bases. The CDR3 DNA sequence: TGTGCCAGCAGCCAGATACGTCCGGGACTAGCGGGGGAGAAAAATAATGAGCAGTTCTTC. Amino acid sequence: CASSQIRPGLAGEKNNEQFF.